The 22 T cell receptor beta chains listed next were all sequenced from one sample in a study of siplizumab effects on memory and regulatory T cells. Some clones are missing from TCRdb's copy, which holds only in-frame ones; the method was immunoSEQ multiplex PCR. This table has approximately 46,000 clones, about 93% appearing once. Sequencing was done on a sample of CD8+ T cells sorted from blood. These receptors were obtained from a human donor in good health.

The chain links TRBV19 to TRBJ2-3; 10 bases agree with TRBD2. The CDR3 is made up of 13 amino acids. The ends lost 6 bases at V and 7 bases at J; junction bases unmatched: 4. The V gene's germline CDR1 is LNHDA and CDR2 SQIVND (reference sequence). CDR3 DNA: TGTGCCAGTAGCAGAACTAGCGGGAATACGCAGTATTTT. Amino acids: CASSRTSGNTQYF.

The chain couples TRBV2 to TRBJ2-1, with 7 bases identical to TRBD2. V shed 0 bases and J 5 bases; nucleotides not matched to a gene: 4. The CDR3 runs to 15 residues. From germline, CDR1 is SNHLY and CDR2 FYNNEI. DNA of the CDR3: TGTGCCAGCAGTGAAGCGGGGGGGGGAAACAATGAGCAGTTCTTC. It codes for CASSEAGGGNNEQFF.

V gene TRBV2 combines with J gene TRBJ1-4; D not resolved. This CDR3 has 13 amino acids. V gave up 6 bases and J gave up 4 bases, with 9 bases separating them. Germline CDR1 reads SNHLY; CDR2 reads FYNNEI. This CDR3 is CASSRSVNEKLFF. CDR3 DNA: TGTGCCAGCAGCCGCAGCGTTAATGAAAAACTGTTTTTT.

The chain combines TRBV10-3 with TRBJ2-3; D gene uncertain. Germline V gene lookup returns CDR1 ENHRY and CDR2 SYGVKD. V was clipped by 2 bases and J by 2 bases, with 20 bases between them. CDR3 length: 18 amino acids. The CDR3 sequence: CAISEGVTRITVTDTQYF. CDR3 coding DNA: TGTGCCATCAGTGAGGGGGTTACAAGGATAACAGTCACAGATACGCAGTATTTT.

The V call is TRBV30, the J call TRBJ2-7; maybe TRBD1 (5 bases). V dropped 0 bases and J dropped 6 bases, with 12 bases sitting between them. The CDR3 is 13 residues long. Germline lookup yields CDR1 GTSNPN and CDR2 SVGIG (reference sequence). The CDR3 protein is CAWSVGQGSEQYF. CDR3 coding DNA: TGTGCCTGGAGTGTAGGGCAGGGTTCCGAGCAGTACTTC.

This chain links TRBV6-5 with TRBJ2-3; D is unresolved. This CDR3 comprises 14 residues. The germline gives CDR1 MNHEY, CDR2 SVGAGI. With 5 bases removed from V and 2 bases from J, the gap between germline ends came to 11 bases. The CDR3 region is CASSTEQSTDTQYF. The CDR3 nucleotides are TGTGCCAGCAGTACGGAGCAGTCCACAGATACGCAGTATTTT.

This chain joins TRBV25-1 and TRBJ1-4; D is ambiguous. This CDR3 has 14 residues. The V end was cut by 2 bases, the J end by 8 bases, with 12 bases between. Germline V gives CDR1 MGHDK, CDR2 SYGVNS. The CDR3 region has the DNA TGTGCCAGCAGTGAAGGGGTGTGGGTGGAAAAACTGTTTTTT. Its translation: CASSEGVWVEKLFF. The full variable domain, its missing parts supplied by reference TRBV25-1 and TRBJ1-4, is EADIYQTPRYLVIGTGKKITLECSQTMGHDKMYWYQQDPGMELHLIHYSYGVNSTEKGDLSSESTVSRIRTEHFPLTLESARPSHTSQYLCASSEGVWVEKLFFGSGTQLSVL.

This clone was observed once. The rearrangement links TRBV9 to TRBJ1-2; D perhaps matches TRBD1 (6 bases). V shed 5 bases and J shed 7 bases, with 15 bases lying between them. The germline V gene encodes CDR1 SGDLS and CDR2 YYNGEE. The CDR3 sequence is 13 residues long. CDR3 protein: CASRKPQGTGYTF. The CDR3 nucleotides are TGTGCCAGCAGGAAACCACAGGGTACTGGCTACACCTTC. The complete variable domain, with remaining parts taken from reference TRBV9 and TRBJ1-2, reads DSGVTQTPKHLITATGQRVTLRCSPRSGDLSVYWYQQSLDQGLQFLIQYYNGEERAKGNILERFSAQQFPDLHSELNLSSLELGDSALYFCASRKPQGTGYTFGSGTRLTVV.

The V and J genes are TRBV7-6 and TRBJ1-1; D remains ambiguous. From germline, CDR1 is SGHVS and CDR2 FNYEAQ. CDR3 length equals 14 residues. V was trimmed by 2 bases and J by 3 bases, leaving 10 bases between them. CDR3 DNA: TGTGCCAGCAGCTTATCTTCGCAAGACACTGAAGCTTTCTTT. This codes for CASSLSSQDTEAFF.

The V call is TRBV11-3, the J call TRBJ2-1, with TRBD1 matching over 9 bases. V dropped 1 base and J dropped 3; count of bases not matched to a gene: 1. The CDR3 consists of 15 residues. Germline CDR1 reads SGHNT; CDR2 reads YENEEA. The CDR3 nucleotides read TGTGCCAGCAGCTTAGGACAGGGGGTCTACAATGAGCAGTTCTTC. This encodes CASSLGQGVYNEQFF.

The chain couples TRBV29-1 to TRBJ1-1; TRBD1 matches 9 bases. The CDR3 runs 13 residues. CDR1 and CDR2 from the germline V gene are SQVTM and ANQGSEA. The ends lost 3 bases at V and 7 bases at J; junction bases unmatched: 6. CDR3 sequence: CSVEADRGVEAFF. The CDR3 nucleotides read TGCAGCGTTGAGGCGGACAGGGGAGTTGAAGCTTTCTTT.

The rearrangement links TRBV28 to TRBJ2-7; the match to TRBD1 covers 10 bases. V trimming: 7 bases; J trimming: 4 bases; junction bases outside the gene matches: 10. The CDR3 length is 15 residues. Germline CDR1 is MDHEN and CDR2 is SYDVKM. The CDR3 reads CASKMTGGIRYEQYF. CDR3 bases: TGTGCCAGCAAGATGACAGGGGGCATTAGGTACGAGCAGTACTTC.

As DNA, the CDR3 is TGTGCCAGCAGATCGGACTGGTCAGGGGGCCGGGATGGCTACACCTTC. Translating gives CASRSDWSGGRDGYTF. The J gene is TRBJ1-2, the V gene TRBV5-6, with 8 bases matching TRBD1. CDR1 SGHDT and CDR2 YYEEEE come from the germline V gene. The V segment lost 5 bases and the J segment 6 bases; nucleotides outside the gene matches: 15. The CDR3 loop spans 16 amino acids.

V usage is TRBV4-1 and J usage is TRBJ2-3, with 10 bases identical to TRBD2. With V trimmed by 1 base and J by 2 bases, 6 bases remained unmatched. This CDR3 spans 17 amino acids. CDR1 is MGHRA, CDR2 YSYEKL, per germline. In nucleotides, the CDR3 is TGCGCCAGCAGCCAAGCGAATAGCGGGAGGTTCACAGATACGCAGTATTTT. Its translation is CASSQANSGRFTDTQYF.

This sequence joins TRBV30 and TRBJ2-7; a weak D match, TRBD1 (5 bases). The CDR3 consists of 12 residues. CDR1 and CDR2 from the germline V gene are GTSNPN and SVGIG (reference sequence). V lost 1 base and J 3 bases, leaving 7 bases between the germline ends. CDR3 nucleotides: TGTGCCTGGAGTGAGACAGACTACGAGCAGTACTTC. Translation: CAWSETDYEQYF.

The chain recombines TRBV29-1 with TRBJ2-7; D remains ambiguous. V was trimmed by 8 bases and J by 2 bases, leaving 16 bases between them. Germline CDR1 and CDR2: SQVTM and ANQGSEA. This CDR3 is 13 amino acids long. The CDR3 reads CSPPTEGPYEQYF. The CDR3 DNA sequence: TGCAGCCCCCCGACGGAAGGCCCCTACGAGCAGTACTTC.

The gene calls are TRBV6-5 and TRBJ2-6; no clear D. The CDR3 contains 15 residues. Germline-derived CDR1 and CDR2 are MNHEY and SVGAGI. Deletions cut 8 bases from V and 0 bases from J, with 11 bases between. CDR3 bases: TGTGCCAGCTCTCAGACCGGCTCTGGGGCCAACGTCCTGACTTTC. Its translation: CASSQTGSGANVLTF.

The gene calls are TRBV11-2 and TRBJ2-3; D unresolved. CDR1 is SGHAT, CDR2 FQNNGV, per germline. The CDR3 runs 14 residues. V gave up 0 bases and J gave up 3 bases, with 7 bases separating them. The CDR3 sequence: CASSLDMRTDTQYF. The CDR3 DNA is TGTGCCAGCAGCTTAGATATGAGGACAGATACGCAGTATTTT.

The chain uses TRBV30 and TRBJ2-7, with 7 bases lining up with TRBD2. The V segment lost 2 bases and the J segment 2 bases; nucleotides outside the gene matches: 6. This CDR3 region has 14 residues. CDR1 and CDR2 (germline): GTSNPN, SVGIG (reference sequence). CDR3 coding DNA: TGTGCCTGGAGTTCGTGGACTAGACCCTACGAGCAGTACTTC. Protein product: CAWSSWTRPYEQYF.

This chain joins TRBV11-2 and TRBJ2-7, with TRBD2 identical over 10 bases. CDR1 is SGHAT and CDR2 is FQNNGV in the germline V gene. The CDR3 has 15 amino acids. V lost 5 bases to trimming and J lost 4 bases; unmatched junction nucleotides: 8. The CDR3 DNA sequence: TGTGCCAGCAGCCCGATGGGACTAGCGAAGTACGAGCAGTACTTC. It is translated as CASSPMGLAKYEQYF. Variable domain in full (rest from reference TRBV11-2 and TRBJ2-7): EAGVAQSPRYKIIEKRQSVAFWCNPISGHATLYWYQQILGQGPKLLIQFQNNGVVDDSQLPKDRFSAERLKGVDSTLKIQPAKLEDSAVYLCASSPMGLAKYEQYFGPGTRLTVT.

DNA of the CDR3: TGTGCCAGCAGCCCCCGGACAGGATCCGGGGAGCTGTTTTTT. It yields the protein CASSPRTGSGELFF. The chain carries TRBV7-2 and TRBJ2-2; 7 bases line up with TRBD1. V lost 5 bases to trimming and J lost 6 bases; unmatched junction nucleotides: 6. This CDR3 has 14 amino acids. Germline CDR1 and CDR2: SGHTA and FQGNSA.

In this sample, this clone turned up a few times. The chain is built from TRBV5-2 and TRBJ2-5; TRBD1 reflects the table's D call only, with no check against the DNA. TRBV5-2 corresponds to a pseudogene. This CDR3 is built from 16 residues. The CDR3 loop reads CASSPSAGDRGQTQYF. Here the CDR3 DNA reads TGTGCCAGCAGCCCTTCGGCAGGGGACAGGGGGCAGACCCAGTACTTC.